A single T cell receptor beta chain is shown here with its context. With TRAV- and TRBV-specific primers, first-strand cDNA was made, covering the alpha and beta chains. The TCRs were subjected to amplification over 20 PCR cycles employing a constant-region primer in conjunction with a V-primer adapter. MiXCR was run by TCRdb on the reads, yielding one entry per CDR3 protein. Here the sample spans about 15,000 distinct CDR3 sequences, roughly 60% being singletons. This sample was taken from a study of low-dose radiotherapy and immunotherapy resistance in tumors. Overall study context: Cohort 1 patients were irradiated with 0.5 Gy fractions every 2 weeks to 6.5 Gy total. Cyclophosphamide went in intravenously at 200 mg/m2 every two weeks, one day before radiation and immunotherapy. For four cycles from cycle 1 day 1, patients took 300 mg oral aspirin daily.

This CDR3 has 15 amino acids. V was pared by 0 bases and J by 9 bases, with 6 bases of the junction left unmatched. Germline loops: CDR1 SGHDN, CDR2 FVKESK. Every donor was treated with nivolumab, ipilimumab, aspirin, low-dose cyclophosphamide and also low-dose radiotherapy. The origin of this receptor is a human donor with advanced metastatic prostate, ovarian, gallbladder or colorectal cancer (not recorded which). This table probably holds off-target reads from a library built for another chain. The chain carries TRBV14 and TRBJ2-1; 9 bases fit TRBD2. The CDR3 DNA reads as TGTGCCAGCAGCCAAGACAGTCGGACTAGCGCTGAGCAGTTCTTC. The encoded protein is CASSQDSRTSAEQFF.